The 15 T cell receptor beta chains below were found in one sample sequenced in a study of CD8+CD57+ T cells in acquired aplastic anemia. Researchers used genomic DNA as the template to profile TCR beta VDJ and CDR3. Each CDR3 protein is one row after TCRdb ran MiXCR on the reads. The sample yields approximately 150,000 distinct CDR3 sequences, around 47% seen once. In patients chosen for sequencing, flow cytometry had shown CD8+CD57+ cell expansion. The sample was sorted CD4+, CD8+, or CD8+CD57+ T cells (not recorded which) from PBMCs. The receptors derive from a human donor with aplastic anemia.

In DNA form, the CDR3 reads TGTGCCACCAGCAGGGGAGGACAGGGCGGCAACTATGGCTACACCTTC. It codes for CATSRGGQGGNYGYTF. The chain has TRBV15 and TRBJ1-2; 8 nucleotides agree with TRBD1. Trimming removed 3 bases from V and 2 bases from J; junction bases left unmatched: 8. The germline CDR1 and CDR2 sequences are LNHNV and YYDKDF (reference sequence). CDR3 length: 16 residues.

CDR3 residues: CASSDGNYGYTF. CDR3 nucleotide sequence: TGTGCCAGCAGTGACGGGAACTATGGCTACACCTTC. The chain uses TRBV2 and TRBJ1-2; D not resolved. Trimming removed 3 bases at V and 2 bases at J, with 4 bases between. The V gene's germline CDR1 is SNHLY and CDR2 FYNNEI. The CDR3 runs 12 residues.

This sequence joins TRBV11-2 and TRBJ2-1; 10 positions agree with TRBD1. Germline V gene sequence: CDR1 SGHAT, CDR2 FQNNGV. The V gene end was trimmed by 5 bases and the J gene end by 5 bases; junction bases not matched to a gene: 15. This CDR3 is built from 18 residues. The CDR3 sequence: CASSAKGRRTGGHNEQFF. The CDR3 DNA reads as TGTGCCAGCAGCGCCAAAGGGAGGCGGACAGGGGGACACAATGAGCAGTTCTTC.

This clonotype was counted a single time. The chain carries TRBV19 and TRBJ2-7; 9 positions match TRBD1. The V and J ends lost 4 bases and 3 bases, in that order; junction bases with no gene match: 4. CDR1 is LNHDA, CDR2 SQIVND, per germline (reference sequence). There are 14 residues in the CDR3. CDR3 residues: CASSRPGQGYEQYV. As DNA, the CDR3 is TGTGCCAGTAGTAGACCGGGACAGGGCTACGAGCAGTACGTC.

This clonotype was found many times. This chain connects TRBV24-1 to TRBJ2-3; 8 bases are a match to TRBD2. This CDR3 has 15 residues. With 1 base clipped from V and 1 base from J, the junction kept 0 bases outside the gene matches. From germline, CDR1 is KGHDR and CDR2 SFDVKD. The CDR3 bases are TGTGCCACCAGTGATTTCGGGGGGGGCACAGATACGCAGTATTTT. It codes for CATSDFGGGTDTQYF.

This clonotype has at least ten counts. The V and J genes are TRBV25-1 and TRBJ2-3, with TRBD2 matching 8 bases. V was pared by 4 bases and J by 1 base, with 4 bases of the junction left unmatched. This CDR3 is built from 15 residues. The germline gives CDR1 MGHDK, CDR2 SYGVNS. The DNA of the CDR3 is TGTGCCAGCAGTGCCATGCGGGGGGGCACAGATACGCAGTATTTT. Protein: CASSAMRGGTDTQYF.

This clonotype has ten or more counts. The V and J genes are TRBV12-3 or TRBV12-4 and TRBJ1-5; D is unresolved. This CDR3 is 14 amino acids long. V lost 2 bases to trimming and J lost 7 bases, with 12 bases between them. As DNA, the CDR3 is TGTGCCAGCAGTTTAAAGGGTATCTGGCAGCCCCAGCATTTT. This codes for CASSLKGIWQPQHF.

This clonotype was found once. The V and J genes are TRBV10-3 and TRBJ2-7; no firm D call. Trimming cost V 4 bases and J 0 bases, with 4 bases left between them. The germline CDR1 and CDR2 sequences are ENHRY and SYGVKD. The CDR3 length is 12 residues. CDR3 DNA sequence: TGTGCCATCAGTGGGACCTCCTACGAGCAGTACTTC. Its translation is CAISGTSYEQYF.

This clonotype came up a few times. The CDR3 DNA reads as TGTGCCAGCAGCTTAGTGACTAGCGGGGCCTACGAGCAGTACTTC. It translates to CASSLVTSGAYEQYF. This chain connects TRBV7-9 to TRBJ2-7, with 11 bases identical to TRBD2. The germline gives CDR1 SEHNR, CDR2 FQNEAQ (reference sequence). The junction had 1 base not matched to a gene; V was cut back by 1 base and J by 2 bases. The CDR3 totals 15 residues.

The J gene is TRBJ1-1, the V gene TRBV2, with a tentative D call TRBD1 (5 bases). CDR3 length: 12 residues. Germline loops: CDR1 SNHLY, CDR2 FYNNEI. CDR3 in amino acids: CASRGADAEAFF. CDR3 DNA sequence: TGTGCTAGTCGCGGGGCTGACGCTGAAGCTTTCTTT.

The J gene is TRBJ2-7, the V gene TRBV10-3; TRBD1 might be the D (6 bases). V dropped 10 bases and J dropped 2 bases, with 18 bases sitting between them. The germline V gene encodes CDR1 ENHRY and CDR2 SYGVKD. This CDR3 has 14 amino acids. DNA of the CDR3: TGTGCCACCCAACCAGGGGCCGGGACCTACGAGCAGTACGTC. Its translation: CATQPGAGTYEQYV.

This rearrangement joins TRBV2 to TRBJ1-6, with 12 bases fitting TRBD1. The trim removed 8 bases at V and 6 bases at J, leaving 5 bases unmatched. The germline V gene has CDR1 SNHLY and CDR2 FYNNEI. The CDR3 is made up of 15 amino acids. CDR3 sequence (DNA): TGTGCCAGCCGGGACAGGGGGCTTAGTAATTCACCCCTCCACTTT. This codes for CASRDRGLSNSPLHF. Full variable domain (outside the CDR3, taken from reference TRBV2 and TRBJ1-6): EPEVTQTPSHQVTQMGQEVILRCVPISNHLYFYWYRQILGQKVEFLVSFYNNEISEKSEIFDDQFSVERPDGSNFTLKIRSTKLEDSAMYFCASRDRGLSNSPLHFGNGTRLTVT.

This clonotype came up a few times. CDR3 nucleotides: TGCAGCGTTGGGGATGCTAATGAAAAACTGTTTTTT. Encoded protein: CSVGDANEKLFF. This chain joins TRBV29-1 and TRBJ1-4; D gene uncertain. The CDR3 has 12 amino acids. V lost 4 bases, J lost 3 bases, and 6 bases lay in between. From germline, CDR1 is SQVTM and CDR2 ANQGSEA.

Of note for this clonotype: A much larger clonotype is one base distant, so this may be a read error. This CDR3 is missing its conserved last phenylalanine or tryptophan, likely due to a read error. The chain employs TRBV14 and TRBJ1-1; the D is unclear. The CDR3 has 14 residues. V was shortened by 1 base and J by 1 base, with 7 bases between the two germline ends. CDR1 and CDR2 (germline): SGHDN, FVKESK. CDR3 bases: TGTGCCAGCAGCCAAGGGAACGGGAACACTGAAGCTTTCTCT. Its translation is CASSQGNGNTEAFS.

This clonotype was seen only a few times. This chain connects TRBV4-2 to TRBJ1-3; D ambiguous. The CDR3 totals 16 residues. V gave up 0 bases and J gave up 4 bases, with 13 bases separating them. Per germline, CDR1 LGHNA and CDR2 YNFKEQ. CDR3 protein: CASSQEKNSGGNTIYF. The CDR3 DNA sequence: TGTGCCAGCAGCCAAGAGAAGAACAGCGGCGGAAACACCATATATTTT.